This T cell receptor (beta chain) was captured in a study of T-cell reconstitution after alpha-beta-depleted transplantation in children. This CDR3 is 13 amino acids long. V was pared by 3 bases and J by 5 bases, with 11 bases between. CDR1 SGHVS and CDR2 FNYEAQ come from the germline V gene. TCRbeta library preparation incorporated unique molecular identifiers. TCRdb reanalysed the PCR reads using MiXCR and keeps one entry per CDR3 protein. Seen here are a few hundred thousand distinct CDR3 sequences, about a tenth observed once, and the top ten hold over 25%. This clonotype was seen many times. Sequenced here: PBMCs, sampled before TCRalphabeta/CD19-depleted stem cell transplant. This rearrangement joins TRBV7-6 to TRBJ2-7; D is possibly TRBD1 (5 bases). This sequence was found in a child younger than two with acute myeloid leukemia, due to receive a stem cell transplant. As DNA, the CDR3 is TGTGCCAGCAGCTTTAACCCACAGGACGAGCAGTACTTC. Translation gives CASSFNPQDEQYF.